The 20 T cell receptor beta chains below come from one sample, sequenced in a study of T cell responses to AZD1222 COVID-19 vaccine. Sequenced by immunoSEQ multiplex PCR; TCRdb stores in-frame clones only, minus some. The data show about 120,000 clones, with 91% seen just once and about 5.2% held by the top ten. This material consisted of peripheral blood, taken on day 0 of AZD1222 vaccination. Source of these receptors: an adult in good health.

The J gene is TRBJ2-7, the V gene TRBV5-1; D unresolved. The length of the CDR3 is 13 residues. V was pared by 1 base and J by 3 bases, with 8 bases between. Germline CDR1 SGHRS, CDR2 YFSETQ. Here the CDR3 reads CASSLPPVYEQYF. The DNA for the CDR3 is TGCGCCAGCAGCTTGCCCCCTGTCTACGAGCAGTACTTC. The full variable domain, with the rest looked up from reference TRBV5-1 and TRBJ2-7, is KAGVTQTPRYLIKTRGQQVTLSCSPISGHRSVSWYQQTPGQGLQFLFEYFSETQRNKGNFPGRFSGRQFSNSRSEMNVSTLELGDSALYLCASSLPPVYEQYFGPGTRLTVT.

The chain has TRBV5-1 and TRBJ1-4; TRBD1 is a possible D gene (6 bases). Between the trimmed V and J ends, which lost 3 bases and 14 bases, there was a span of 20 bases. The CDR3 has 14 residues. Per germline, CDR1 SGHRS and CDR2 YFSETQ. The CDR3, as DNA: TGCGCCAGCAGCTCGGGGGGCTTCGTCGGGCAGCTGTTTTTT. Translation gives CASSSGGFVGQLFF.

This chain connects TRBV3-1 (or the pseudogene TRBV3-2) to TRBJ2-2; D perhaps matches TRBD1 (6 bases). The V end was cut by 0 bases, the J end by 7 bases, with 15 bases between. Germline V CDR1 and CDR2: LGHDT, YNNKEL (reference sequence). CDR3 length equals 16 residues. The CDR3 here is CASSQDMARGLGELFF. As DNA, the CDR3 is TGTGCCAGCAGCCAAGATATGGCCAGGGGCCTCGGGGAGCTGTTTTTT.

The chain has TRBV2 and TRBJ2-7; D tentatively reads TRBD1 or TRBD2 (5 bases each). V was trimmed by 7 bases and J by 2 bases, leaving 9 bases between them. CDR3 length: 12 residues. Germline V gene sequence: CDR1 SNHLY, CDR2 FYNNEI. The CDR3 DNA is TGTGCCAGCACAGGGACCACCTACGAGCAGTACTTC. Translated: CASTGTTYEQYF.

The chain uses TRBV5-1 and TRBJ1-1; unclear D gene. The V gene's germline CDR1 is SGHRS and CDR2 YFSETQ. This CDR3 spans 13 amino acids. Trimming stripped 9 bases from V and 2 bases from J, with 14 bases between. CDR3 in amino acids: CANFPGFNTEAFF. DNA for the CDR3: TGCGCCAACTTCCCTGGGTTTAACACTGAAGCTTTCTTT.

This rearrangement joins TRBV4-1 to TRBJ2-7, with TRBD2 identical over 13 bases. V dropped 4 bases and J dropped 7; count of bases not matched to a gene: 10. This CDR3 has 16 residues. Germline CDR1 and CDR2: MGHRA and YSYEKL. The CDR3 loop is CASSPTGTSGAVEQYF. The DNA for the CDR3 is TGCGCCAGCAGCCCGACAGGGACTAGCGGGGCCGTGGAGCAGTACTTC.

The chain is built from TRBV9 and TRBJ1-2, with a possible D match to TRBD1 (5 bases). The CDR3 sequence is 15 residues long. Germline V CDR1 and CDR2: SGDLS, YYNGEE. Deletions cut 6 bases from V and 4 bases from J, with 19 bases between. CDR3: CASNPTGQALYGYTF. In nucleotides, the CDR3 is TGTGCCAGCAACCCAACCGGACAAGCGCTCTATGGCTACACCTTC.

Here the CDR3 DNA reads TGTGCCTGGACTTGGGAGGGCGCGAGTCAGCCCCAGCATTTT. Protein: CAWTWEGASQPQHF. The J gene is TRBJ1-5, the V gene TRBV30; the D is unclear. The CDR3 contains 14 residues. Trimming removed 4 bases from V and 6 bases from J, with 16 bases in between. Germline-derived CDR1 and CDR2 are GTSNPN and SVGIG (reference sequence).

The chain has TRBV7-9 and TRBJ2-5; 10 bases fit TRBD2. CDR3 size: 16 residues. With 1 base clipped from V and 5 bases from J, the junction kept 7 bases outside the gene matches. Looked up from germline, CDR1 is SEHNR and CDR2 is FQNEAQ (reference sequence). The CDR3 sequence is CASSLGAGGREETQYF. Here the CDR3 DNA reads TGTGCCAGCAGCTTAGGAGCGGGAGGGCGGGAGGAGACCCAGTACTTC.

As regards this clone: A read error may produce the germline difference seen at one junction end. The chain employs TRBV7-9 and TRBJ2-7; D possibly corresponds to TRBD1 (5 bases). CDR1 is SEHNR and CDR2 is FQNEAQ in the germline V gene (reference sequence). This CDR3 has 12 amino acids. CDR3 nucleotide sequence: TGTGCCAGCACCAACCAGCCGACCTTAGGGGATTTC. Translated, it gives CASTNQPTLGDF.

The rearrangement uses TRBV30 and TRBJ1-3; D call uncertain. Looked up from germline, CDR1 is GTSNPN and CDR2 is SVGIG (reference sequence). The V gene lost 4 bases and the J gene lost 0 bases, with 7 bases spanning the gap. This CDR3 region has 13 residues. The CDR3 sequence is CAWTGYSGNTIYF. DNA of the CDR3: TGTGCCTGGACAGGTTACTCTGGAAACACCATATATTTT. Based on the CDR3 plus reference TRBV30 and TRBJ1-3, the full variable domain is SQTIHQWPATLVQPVGSPLSLECTVEGTSNPNLYWYRQAAGRGLQLLFYSVGIGQISSEVPQNLSASRPQDRQFILSSKKLLLSDSGFYLCAWTGYSGNTIYFGEGSWLTVV.

The chain carries TRBV18 and TRBJ1-4; weak D call: TRBD1 (6 bases). V was shortened by 1 base and J by 5 bases, with 11 bases between the two germline ends. Germline loops: CDR1 KGHSH, CDR2 LQKENI. CDR3 length: 15 amino acids. CDR3 nucleotides: TGTGCCAGCTCACCACTACAGGGTATCAATGAAAAACTGTTTTTT. It yields the protein CASSPLQGINEKLFF.

The CDR3 protein is CASSLPASYEQYF. DNA of the CDR3: TGTGCCAGCAGTCTACCAGCATCCTACGAGCAGTACTTC. This chain uses TRBV12-3 or TRBV12-4 with TRBJ2-7; D unclear. CDR3 size: 13 residues. Trimming shortened V by 5 bases and J by 1 base, and 9 bases separated the two germline ends.

V usage is TRBV27 and J usage is TRBJ1-6; TRBD1 matches at 7 bases. The V and J ends lost 4 bases and 3 bases, in that order; junction bases with no gene match: 9. The CDR3 runs to 17 residues. Germline V gene data show CDR1 as MNHEY and CDR2 as SMNVEV (reference sequence). The CDR3, as DNA: TGTGCCAGCAGTTCTGGGACAGTCGGCAACTATAATTCACCCCTCCACTTT. This sequence encodes CASSSGTVGNYNSPLHF.

V usage is TRBV30 and J usage is TRBJ1-3; D is ambiguous. The V gene lost 2 bases and the J gene lost 2 bases, with 13 bases spanning the gap. There are 15 residues in the CDR3. Germline loops: CDR1 GTSNPN, CDR2 SVGIG (reference sequence). The CDR3 loop reads CAWSPPGSPGNTIYF. Written as DNA, the CDR3 is TGTGCCTGGAGTCCACCGGGGTCACCTGGAAACACCATATATTTT.

The gene calls are TRBV5-8 and TRBJ1-5; D is perhaps TRBD1 (5 bases). V was cut by 5 bases and J by 2 bases, with 17 bases left in between. This CDR3 is built from 16 residues. The germline gives CDR1 SGHTS, CDR2 YDEGEE. The CDR3 loop reads CASSHRSRAGNQPQHF. As DNA, the CDR3 is TGTGCCAGCAGTCATCGTTCCAGGGCTGGCAATCAGCCCCAGCATTTT.

The chain employs TRBV9 and TRBJ1-2, with D possibly being TRBD1 (6 bases). The V and J ends lost 4 bases and 3 bases respectively, with 16 bases between them. The germline V gene has CDR1 SGDLS and CDR2 YYNGEE. This CDR3 has 15 residues. The CDR3: CASSQAGVFDYGYTF. The CDR3 DNA reads as TGTGCCAGCAGCCAAGCAGGGGTTTTCGACTATGGCTACACCTTC. The full variable domain, completed using reference TRBV9 and TRBJ1-2, is DSGVTQTPKHLITATGQRVTLRCSPRSGDLSVYWYQQSLDQGLQFLIQYYNGEERAKGNILERFSAQQFPDLHSELNLSSLELGDSALYFCASSQAGVFDYGYTFGSGTRLTVV.

A remark on this clone: Germline is not matched at one junction end, which may reflect a read error. CDR3 region: CAWSGGVQQVKTEAFF. The CDR3 DNA sequence: TGTGCCTGGAGTGGGGGTGTCCAACAGGTGAAAACTGAAGCTTTCTTT. V is TRBV30 and J is TRBJ1-1; D is possibly TRBD1 (5 bases). The germline V gene encodes CDR1 GTSNPN and CDR2 SVGIG (reference sequence). This CDR3 has 16 residues.

This sequence joins TRBV12-5 and TRBJ1-1, with unresolved D. CDR1 is LGHNT and CDR2 is FRNRAP in the germline V gene. CDR3 size: 16 residues. The V gene lost 3 bases and the J gene lost 0 bases, with 14 bases spanning the gap. CDR3: CASGLALGRLNTEAFF. As DNA, the CDR3 is TGTGCTAGTGGTTTAGCCCTGGGCCGGCTGAACACTGAAGCTTTCTTT.

This rearrangement joins TRBV30 to TRBJ1-2; D may be TRBD1 (5 bases). This CDR3 has 13 amino acids. Trimming left V 0 bases short and J 7 bases short, with 12 bases between. CDR1 and CDR2 (germline): GTSNPN, SVGIG (reference sequence). The CDR3 is CAWSVGQSSGYTF. The CDR3 DNA reads as TGTGCCTGGAGTGTTGGACAATCGTCTGGCTACACCTTC.